Described below is a single TCR beta chain sequence and its context. Its antigen is currently unknown. Data came from immunoSEQ multiplex PCR; TCRdb stores just in-frame clones and leaves some out. Among fewer than 200,000 clones, around nine tenths were seen once, and the ten largest hold 3.5% to 4.5%. The data derive from a study of cytomegalovirus exposure and HLA in healthy donors. Study information: It was reported in a later analysis that the 90 to 150 validation repertoires used the same platform as the roughly 700 first-cohort repertoires.

CDR1 SGHAT and CDR2 FQNNGV come from the germline V gene. V was clipped by 6 bases and J by 2 bases, with 14 bases between them. The CDR3 covers 15 residues. The donors were in the approximately 110-subject validation cohort; that cohort was separate from the 666-subject first cohort. General observations from the study: The study flagged about 160 TCR beta chains as cytomegalovirus-associated.

This TCR was recovered from a young man in good health and CMV-seropositive. Material: PBMCs. V is TRBV11-2 and J is TRBJ2-1; D possibly corresponds to TRBD1 (6 bases). DNA for the CDR3: TGTGCCAGCAGAACATGGGGGCGGGCCTACAATGAGCAGTTCTTC. Translated: CASRTWGRAYNEQFF.